The 21 T cell receptor beta chains below come from one sample, sequenced in a study of blood T cell repertoires in COVID-19 (dated by TCRdb to 2019 to 2021). The library was obtained by the immunoSEQ multiplex PCR assay. TCRdb stores this immuneACCESS table with in-frame sequences only. Part of the clones is absent; in the studies checked, under half of the shortfall reflects unresolved V genes, and no reason is known for the rest. The sample yields roughly 110,000 clones; about four fifths were counted once. Approximately 4.4% of the sample is held by the ten biggest clonotypes. Sequenced input: peripheral blood. The receptor set was obtained from a human donor in a cohort sampled during active COVID-19.

The chain employs TRBV18 and TRBJ2-2; 10 bases line up with TRBD1. J was trimmed by 4 bases and V by 3 bases; bases with no gene match: 2. CDR1 KGHSH and CDR2 LQKENI come from the germline V gene. CDR3 length: 15 amino acids. The CDR3 region is CASSPGQGGTGELFF. CDR3 nucleotide sequence: TGTGCCAGCTCACCCGGACAGGGGGGCACCGGGGAGCTGTTTTTT.

J is TRBJ2-2 and V is TRBV5-1; TRBD1 agrees at 9 bases. Germline-derived CDR1 and CDR2 are SGHRS and YFSETQ. Trimming cost V 0 bases and J 7 bases; bases outside gene matches: 10. This CDR3 region has 17 residues. Here the CDR3 reads CASSLAPPGQGDGELFF. The CDR3 DNA reads TGCGCCAGCAGCTTGGCCCCTCCGGGACAGGGAGACGGGGAGCTGTTTTTT.

This clone is a singleton in its sample. The chain employs TRBV5-1 and TRBJ1-3, with a tentative D call TRBD1 (5 bases). Germline loops: CDR1 SGHRS, CDR2 YFSETQ. This CDR3 has 18 amino acids. V lost 8 bases to trimming and J lost 0 bases, with 24 bases between them. The CDR3 is CASPLHRIRQHSGNTIYF. CDR3 nucleotides: TGCGCCAGTCCTCTCCATCGGATCCGACAGCACTCTGGAAACACCATATATTTT.

V is TRBV7-3 and J is TRBJ1-1; D is undetermined. Trimming shortened V by 6 bases and J by 2 bases, and 19 bases separated the two germline ends. Germline CDR1 is SGHTA and CDR2 is FQGTGA. The CDR3 is made up of 16 amino acids. The DNA for the CDR3 is TGTGCCAGCAGTTCGGGAGTCGCGTTAGGTAACACTGAAGCTTTCTTT. The encoded protein is CASSSGVALGNTEAFF.

The V call is TRBV10-3, the J call TRBJ2-1, with TRBD2 matching 8 bases. Germline CDR1 reads ENHRY; CDR2 reads SYGVKD. CDR3 length: 15 residues. V lost 2 bases, J lost 5 bases, and 5 bases stayed unmatched. CDR3 protein: CAISEAGAGDNEQFF. The CDR3 DNA reads as TGTGCCATCAGTGAGGCGGGAGCGGGAGACAATGAGCAGTTCTTC.

The chain couples TRBV28 to TRBJ1-5, with a possible D match to TRBD1 (5 bases). CDR1 and CDR2 (germline): MDHEN, SYDVKM. The length of the CDR3 is 14 residues. Deletions cut 3 bases from V and 5 bases from J, with 11 bases between. The CDR3 DNA sequence: TGTGCCAGCAGTTTCAGGGACTCGTATCAGCCCCAGCATTTT. Translating it yields CASSFRDSYQPQHF.

J is TRBJ1-1 and V is TRBV7-9; D unclear. The CDR3 extends over 13 amino acids. The ends were cut back, 6 bases at V and 3 bases at J, with 11 bases in the middle. Germline V lookup: CDR1 SEHNR, CDR2 FQNEAQ (reference sequence). CDR3 sequence (DNA): TGTGCCAGCAGTTTATACGAGGACACTGAAGCTTTCTTT. Translation gives CASSLYEDTEAFF.

This chain links TRBV4-1 with TRBJ2-7, with TRBD2 identical over 7 bases. V dropped 1 base and J dropped 7; count of bases not matched to a gene: 13. This CDR3 spans 16 amino acids. Germline V gene data show CDR1 as MGHRA and CDR2 as YSYEKL. The CDR3 DNA is TGCGCCAGCAGCCAAGTTTCTCGCGCGGGAGTGGGGGAGCAGTACTTC. Protein sequence: CASSQVSRAGVGEQYF.

The chain carries TRBV5-6 and TRBJ1-2; no reliable D call. Germline lookup yields CDR1 SGHDT and CDR2 YYEEEE. V was trimmed by 0 bases and J by 2 bases, leaving 11 bases between them. This CDR3 region has 15 residues. For the CDR3, the DNA is TGTGCCAGCAGCTTGGCCGTCGGAGGGAACTATGGCTACACCTTC. Protein sequence: CASSLAVGGNYGYTF.

The rearrangement uses TRBV28 and TRBJ1-2; D ambiguous. CDR3 length: 12 residues. Germline CDR1 and CDR2: MDHEN and SYDVKM. The chain's CDR3 is CAGQARNYGYTF. CDR3 nucleotide sequence: TGTGCGGGTCAGGCGAGAAACTATGGCTACACCTTC.

This clone was found once. The gene calls are TRBV19 and TRBJ1-5, with unresolved D. The ends were cut back, 1 base at V and 3 bases at J, with 7 bases in the middle. The CDR3 extends over 14 amino acids. Germline-derived CDR1 and CDR2 are LNHDA and SQIVND (reference sequence). In DNA, the CDR3 is TGTGCCAGTAGTATAGGCTTAGACAATCAGCCCCAGCATTTT. This codes for CASSIGLDNQPQHF.

The genes are TRBV24-1 and TRBJ2-2; D is ambiguous. Germline V CDR1 and CDR2: KGHDR, SFDVKD. Trimming shortened V by 1 base and J by 6 bases, and 5 bases separated the two germline ends. The CDR3 is 13 amino acids. The CDR3 reads CATSDFSSGELFF. The DNA for the CDR3 is TGTGCCACCAGTGATTTCAGTTCCGGGGAGCTGTTTTTT.

This chain links TRBV5-4 with TRBJ2-7; 14 nucleotides agree with TRBD2. V shed 9 bases and J 5 bases; nucleotides not matched to a gene: 22. The CDR3 totals 19 residues. Germline loops: CDR1 SGHNT, CDR2 YYREEE (reference sequence). CDR3 sequence reads: CAIPPGLAGEDTPADEQYV. CDR3 nucleotide sequence: TGTGCCATACCACCGGGACTAGCGGGGGAAGACACTCCTGCCGACGAGCAGTACGTC.

V gene TRBV3-1 (or the pseudogene TRBV3-2) combines with J gene TRBJ2-1, with 8 bases matching TRBD2. Unmatched junction bases numbered 5, after V lost 1 base and J lost 9 bases. Looked up from germline, CDR1 is LGHDT and CDR2 is YNNKEL (reference sequence). This CDR3 comprises 14 residues. Here the CDR3 DNA reads TGTGCCAGCAGCCAAGGAACGGGAGGGGTTGAGCAGTTCTTC. As protein: CASSQGTGGVEQFF.

On this clone: Other DNA variants within this sample encode the same CDR3. The V and J genes are TRBV7-9 and TRBJ2-5; TRBD1 matches 7 bases. V gave up 0 bases and J gave up 2 bases; unmatched junction bases: 3. From germline, CDR1 is SEHNR and CDR2 FQNEAQ (reference sequence). The CDR3 is 15 residues long. The CDR3 nucleotides are TGTGCCAGCAGCTTAGCGGGGACAGATCAAGAGACCCAGTACTTC. Its translation is CASSLAGTDQETQYF.

This clone is medium-sized. This rearrangement joins TRBV9 to TRBJ2-1; 7 positions agree with TRBD1. The CDR3 extends over 15 amino acids. V shed 1 base, J shed 0 bases, and the junction held 1 base outside the gene matches. Germline V CDR1 and CDR2: SGDLS, YYNGEE. CDR3: CASSVQGVSYNEQFF. The CDR3 DNA reads TGTGCCAGCAGCGTACAGGGGGTCTCCTACAATGAGCAGTTCTTC. Using reference TRBV9 and TRBJ2-1 for the parts outside the CDR3, the full variable domain is DSGVTQTPKHLITATGQRVTLRCSPRSGDLSVYWYQQSLDQGLQFLIQYYNGEERAKGNILERFSAQQFPDLHSELNLSSLELGDSALYFCASSVQGVSYNEQFFGPGTRLTVL.

The V and J genes are TRBV18 and TRBJ1-4; D might be TRBD1 (5 bases). Germline CDR1 and CDR2: KGHSH and LQKENI. V shed 6 bases and J shed 6 bases, with 11 bases lying between them. This CDR3 has 13 residues. As DNA, the CDR3 is TGTGCCAGCTCGCCAGGGACTTATGAAAAACTGTTTTTT. Translation: CASSPGTYEKLFF.

The chain recombines TRBV3-1 (or the pseudogene TRBV3-2) with TRBJ2-3; 8 positions agree with TRBD1. Trimming at V came to 4 bases and at J to 2 bases, leaving 2 bases not matched to a gene. Germline V lookup: CDR1 LGHDT, CDR2 YNNKEL (reference sequence). The CDR3 is 14 amino acids. CDR3 nucleotide sequence: TGTGCCAGCAGCCCGGGACAGGCCACAGATACGCAGTATTTT. Residues: CASSPGQATDTQYF.

The rearrangement links TRBV3-1 (or the pseudogene TRBV3-2) to TRBJ1-4; perhaps TRBD1 as D (5 bases). The CDR3 length is 16 residues. Germline V lookup: CDR1 LGHDT, CDR2 YNNKEL (reference sequence). The V end was cut by 0 bases, the J end by 1 base, with 9 bases between. CDR3: CASSQEVRVTNEKLFF. CDR3 DNA: TGTGCCAGCAGCCAAGAGGTCAGGGTAACTAATGAAAAACTGTTTTTT.

The chain links TRBV6-5 to TRBJ2-1; D is unresolved. The CDR3 has 14 residues. Trimming left V 10 bases short and J 2 bases short, with 15 bases between. Germline lookup yields CDR1 MNHEY and CDR2 SVGAGI. CDR3 sequence: CATYRDTPYNEQFF. CDR3 coding DNA: TGTGCCACCTACCGAGACACCCCCTACAATGAGCAGTTCTTC.

The CDR3 DNA follows: TGTGCCACCCGCCCCTCCGGGACAGGAGTCTACAATGAGCAGTTCTTC. It codes for CATRPSGTGVYNEQFF. The chain employs TRBV24-1 and TRBJ2-1; TRBD1 matches 8 bases. In germline, CDR1 is KGHDR, CDR2 SFDVKD. Trimming cost V 9 bases and J 3 bases; bases outside gene matches: 12. The CDR3 runs 16 residues.